This T cell receptor beta chain is drawn from a study of blood T cell repertoires in COVID-19. Germline lookup yields CDR1 MNHEY and CDR2 SMNVEV (reference sequence). Trimming took off 5 bases at V and 5 bases at J, with 9 bases between the two ends. The CDR3 spans 12 residues. In the study's own analysis: Researchers report that nucleated cell counts were estimated from reference gene primer amplification. Clones were sequenced by immunoSEQ multiplex PCR, and TCRdb holds only the in-frame ones, with some missing. The V and J calls and clone size are taken from that table; D and trimming were inferred from the DNA. Of about 120,000 clones listed, 55% to 75% are singletons.

This clonotype originated in a woman in her 70s with acute or convalescent COVID-19. Input material: peripheral blood. This chain joins TRBV27 and TRBJ1-1, with D unclear. The CDR3 DNA reads TGTGCCAGCAGTCCCCCGGGGACTGAAGCTTTCTTT. Its protein is CASSPPGTEAFF.